This T cell receptor (beta chain) is drawn from a study of T cells in Graves' hyperthyroidism and ophthalmopathy. Study information: Upon initial diagnosis and before any treatment, peripheral blood was collected.

Study-wide results and caveats: Most clonotypes expanded in the thyroid (above 0.001) were also present in blood. Separation of ophthalmopathy from stable hyperthyroidism was achieved by a 13 V-J model.

The TCR beta CDR3 regions underwent amplification using RNA transcripts as the source. Initially, a first-round RT-PCR of the TCR CDR3 employed the HTBI primer set. Via MiXCR, TCRdb re-called the multiplex PCR reads, giving one row per CDR3 protein. The repertoire holds a few hundred thousand distinct CDR3 sequences, with about 22% as singletons. This clonotype was observed once. Its antigen is not identified. Relative to the germline gene, one junction end is altered; a read error may explain this. Diagnostic assessment was based on clinical symptoms, serum thyroxine and TRAb, thyroid ultrasound and orbital computed tomography. The source of this sequence is a woman aged 70 to 79 with Graves' ophthalmopathy. Sequencing input: blood.

This chain's CDR3 is CASSLGLQEAQYF. The CDR3 DNA sequence: TGTGCCAGCAGCTTAGGGCTGCAAGAGGCCCAGTACTTC. The rearrangement joins TRBV7-2 to TRBJ2-5; D is undetermined. The CDR3 extends over 13 amino acids. Germline CDR1 reads SGHTA; CDR2 reads FQGNSA.